This T cell receptor beta chain was captured by sequencing in a study of tissue T cells after allogeneic stem cell transplantation. Concerning this clone: Antigen specificity is unknown. The genes are named according to mouse. Read coverage stops 1 residue before the CDR3 terminus; the germline J gene supplies the remainder.

Per the germline V gene, CDR1 is NNHNN and CDR2 is SYGAGS (reference sequence). The length of the CDR3 is 13 residues. The V end lost 0 bases, the J end lost 1 base, and 4 bases lay between the germline ends. Sequencing was performed with immunoSEQ multiplex PCR; in TCRdb, only in-frame clones are kept and a portion is missing. This sample yields approximately 47,000 clones, of which 65% to 80% are seen a single time; 0.7% belongs to the top ten. Study results and caveats: Limitations included a small, clinically heterogeneous cohort and limited sampling depth. Blood and spleen captured only part of the tissue TCR repertoire. Anatomically similar tissues had similar TCR repertoires within each patient. Motif-based clustering found tissue-specific repertoire signatures shared across patients, though few clones were shared.

The genes are TRBV13-2 and TRBJ1-1; D is uncertain. This sequence was found in a pool of C57BL/6 mice in good health. Sequencing used sorted cells pooled from one or two spleens. CDR3 amino acids: CASGDAWNTEVFF. The sequenced part of the CDR3 DNA is TGTGCCAGCGGTGATGCCTGGAACACAGAAGTCTTC.